Listed below are T cell receptor beta chains from one sample, sequenced in a study of blood T cell repertoires in COVID-19. Measured with immunoSEQ multiplex PCR; TCRdb has only the in-frame clones, and not every one. The sample has 300,000 to 400,000 clones; about 86% are singletons. Input material: PBMCs or T cells enriched from blood (not recorded which). These receptors were collected from a woman between 40 and 50 years old with acute COVID-19. The CDR3 runs from the conserved cysteine through the conserved F or W. A D gene is named only where the DNA matches it firmly. Some rows mark clone size as missing; the rest say once, few, many or name a class of expanded clone.

CDR3aa: CSASSGHEQYF
CDR3nt: TGCAGTGCTAGCTCTGGGCACGAGCAGTACTTC
j_gene: TRBJ2-7
v_gene: TRBV20-1
d_gene: -
abundance: once

CDR3aa: CASSFTSGGTGELFF
CDR3nt: TGTGCCAGCAGCTTCACTAGCGGGGGCACCGGGGAGCTGTTTTTT
j_gene: TRBJ2-2
v_gene: TRBV9
d_gene: TRBD2
abundance: -

CDR3aa: CASSLRSGSYNEQFF
CDR3nt: TGTGCCAGCAGTTTGAGGAGCGGGTCCTACAATGAGCAGTTCTTC
j_gene: TRBJ2-1
v_gene: TRBV27
d_gene: -
abundance: -

CDR3aa: CSVDGTSADYNEQFF
CDR3nt: TGCAGCGTTGATGGGACTAGCGCCGACTACAATGAGCAGTTCTTC
j_gene: TRBJ2-1
v_gene: TRBV29-1
d_gene: TRBD2
abundance: -

CDR3aa: CASSLGQGEKLFF
CDR3nt: TGTGCCAGCAGTCTAGGACAGGGAGAAAAACTGTTTTTT
j_gene: TRBJ1-4
v_gene: TRBV3-1/TRBV3-2
d_gene: TRBD1
abundance: -

CDR3aa: CATSRDISRVAGEHPGYTF
CDR3nt: TGTGCCACCAGCAGAGATATCAGTAGAGTGGCGGGAGAGCATCCTGGCTACACCTTC
j_gene: TRBJ1-2
v_gene: TRBV15
d_gene: -
abundance: few

CDR3aa: CASSLDAGQGFITDTQYF
CDR3nt: TGTGCCAGCAGCTTAGACGCCGGACAGGGATTTATCACAGATACGCAGTATTTT
j_gene: TRBJ2-3
v_gene: TRBV7-2
d_gene: TRBD1
abundance: -

CDR3aa: CASSLGGRYTDTQYF
CDR3nt: TGTGCCAGCAGTTTAGGCGGGAGGTATACAGATACGCAGTATTTT
j_gene: TRBJ2-3
v_gene: TRBV28
d_gene: TRBD2
abundance: -

CDR3aa: CASSGGTSYNEQFF
CDR3nt: TGTGCCAGCAGCGGCGGTACCTCCTACAATGAGCAGTTCTTC
j_gene: TRBJ2-1
v_gene: TRBV3-1/TRBV3-2
d_gene: -
abundance: -

CDR3aa: CASSLGRPGDYGYTF
CDR3nt: TGTGCCAGCAGTTTAGGCCGTCCGGGGGACTATGGCTACACCTTC
j_gene: TRBJ1-2
v_gene: TRBV27
d_gene: -
abundance: -

CDR3aa: CASESGGFSNQPQHF
CDR3nt: TGTGCCAGCGAGTCAGGGGGTTTTAGCAATCAGCCCCAGCATTTT
j_gene: TRBJ1-5
v_gene: TRBV6-5
d_gene: TRBD1
abundance: -

CDR3aa: CASSPGGGFGYTF
CDR3nt: TGTGCCAGCAGCCCAGGGGGCGGATTTGGCTACACCTTC
j_gene: TRBJ1-2
v_gene: TRBV7-8
d_gene: TRBD1
abundance: -

CDR3aa: CASSARWEQYF
CDR3nt: TGTGCCAGTAGCGCTCGGTGGGAGCAGTACTTC
j_gene: TRBJ2-7
v_gene: TRBV19
d_gene: -
abundance: few

CDR3aa: CASSPRLAAPGWETQYF
CDR3nt: TGCGCCAGCAGCCCAAGACTAGCGGCCCCTGGGTGGGAGACCCAGTACTTC
j_gene: TRBJ2-5
v_gene: TRBV4-1
d_gene: TRBD2
abundance: -

CDR3aa: CASSIAVLRDKPYTF
CDR3nt: TGTGCCAGTAGTATAGCAGTTTTACGGGACAAGCCTTACACCTTC
j_gene: TRBJ1-2
v_gene: TRBV19
d_gene: -
abundance: -

CDR3aa: CASSTISGAKNIQYF
CDR3nt: TGTGCCAGCAGTACAATTAGCGGAGCCAAAAACATTCAGTACTTC
j_gene: TRBJ2-4
v_gene: TRBV6-5
d_gene: -
abundance: once